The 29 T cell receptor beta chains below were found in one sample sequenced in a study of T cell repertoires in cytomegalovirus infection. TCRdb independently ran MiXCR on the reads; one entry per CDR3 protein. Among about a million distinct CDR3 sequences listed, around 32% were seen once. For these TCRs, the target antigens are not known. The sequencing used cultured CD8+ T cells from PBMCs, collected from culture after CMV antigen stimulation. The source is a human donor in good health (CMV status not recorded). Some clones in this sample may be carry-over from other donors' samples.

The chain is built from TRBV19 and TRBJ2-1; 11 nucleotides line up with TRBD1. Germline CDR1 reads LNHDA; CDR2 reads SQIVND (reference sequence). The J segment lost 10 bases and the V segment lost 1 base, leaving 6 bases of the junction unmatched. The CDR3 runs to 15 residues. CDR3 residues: CASSIARTGGREQFF. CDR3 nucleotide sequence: TGTGCCAGTAGTATAGCTCGGACAGGGGGCAGGGAGCAGTTCTTC.

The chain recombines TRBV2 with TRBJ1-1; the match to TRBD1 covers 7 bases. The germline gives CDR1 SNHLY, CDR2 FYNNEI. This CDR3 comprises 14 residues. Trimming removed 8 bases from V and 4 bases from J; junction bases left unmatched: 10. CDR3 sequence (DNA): TGTGCCAGCGGGGAGACAGGGAAAGGCACTGAAGCTTTCTTT. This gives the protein CASGETGKGTEAFF.

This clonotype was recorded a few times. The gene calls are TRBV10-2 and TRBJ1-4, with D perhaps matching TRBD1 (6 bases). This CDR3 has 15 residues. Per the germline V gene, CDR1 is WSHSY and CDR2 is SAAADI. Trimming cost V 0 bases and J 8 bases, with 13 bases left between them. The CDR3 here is CASSESGGRGEKLFF. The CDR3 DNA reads TGCGCCAGCAGTGAGTCAGGGGGGCGTGGAGAAAAACTGTTTTTT.

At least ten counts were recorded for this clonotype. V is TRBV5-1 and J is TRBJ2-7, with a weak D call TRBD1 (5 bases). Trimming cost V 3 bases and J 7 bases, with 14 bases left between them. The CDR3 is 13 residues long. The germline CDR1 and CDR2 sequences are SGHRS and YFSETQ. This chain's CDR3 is CASSSAIRVEQYF. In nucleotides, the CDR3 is TGCGCCAGCAGCTCAGCTATCAGGGTGGAGCAGTACTTC.

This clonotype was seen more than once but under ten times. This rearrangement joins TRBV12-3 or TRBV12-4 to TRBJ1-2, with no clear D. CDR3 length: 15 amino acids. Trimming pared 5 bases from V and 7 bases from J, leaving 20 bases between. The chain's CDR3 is CASSPPRLHVSGYTF. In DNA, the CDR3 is TGTGCCAGCAGTCCCCCCAGGCTACACGTTAGTGGCTACACCTTC.

In DNA, the CDR3 is TGCGCCAGCAGCCAACTCAACAGAACAGATACGCAGTATTTT. Encoded protein: CASSQLNRTDTQYF. V and J are TRBV4-1 and TRBJ2-3; D gene ambiguous. V gave up 2 bases and J gave up 3 bases, with 9 bases separating them. The CDR3 runs to 14 residues. CDR1 is MGHRA and CDR2 is YSYEKL in the germline V gene.

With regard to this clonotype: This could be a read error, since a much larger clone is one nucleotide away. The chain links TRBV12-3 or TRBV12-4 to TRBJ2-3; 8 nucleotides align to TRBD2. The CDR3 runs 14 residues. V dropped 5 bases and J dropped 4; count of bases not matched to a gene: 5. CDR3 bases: TGTGCCAGCAGTCAGACGGGACTAGCAGATACGCAGTATTTT. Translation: CASSQTGLADTQYF.

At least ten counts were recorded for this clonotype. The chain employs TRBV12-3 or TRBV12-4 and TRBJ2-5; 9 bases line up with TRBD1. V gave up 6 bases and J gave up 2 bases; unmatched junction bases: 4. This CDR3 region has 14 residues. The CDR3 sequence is CASRRQGGQETQYF. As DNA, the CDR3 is TGTGCCAGCAGACGACAGGGGGGACAAGAGACCCAGTACTTC.

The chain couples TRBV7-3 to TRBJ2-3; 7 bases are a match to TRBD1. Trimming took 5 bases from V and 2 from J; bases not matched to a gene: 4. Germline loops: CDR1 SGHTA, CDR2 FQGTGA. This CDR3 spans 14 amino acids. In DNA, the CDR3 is TGTGCCAGCAGCATAGGGGGCAACACAGATACGCAGTATTTT. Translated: CASSIGGNTDTQYF.

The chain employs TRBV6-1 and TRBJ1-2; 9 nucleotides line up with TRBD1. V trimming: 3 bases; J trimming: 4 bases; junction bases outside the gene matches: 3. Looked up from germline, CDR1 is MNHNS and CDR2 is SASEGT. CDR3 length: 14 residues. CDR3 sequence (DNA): TGTGCCAGCAGTGATGGGACAGGGTTCTATGGCTACACCTTC. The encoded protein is CASSDGTGFYGYTF.

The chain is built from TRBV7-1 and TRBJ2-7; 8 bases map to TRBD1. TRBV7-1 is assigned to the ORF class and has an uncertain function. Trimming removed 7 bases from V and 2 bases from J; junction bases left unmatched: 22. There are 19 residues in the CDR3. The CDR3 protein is CASIPGPGGPPLSTYEQYF. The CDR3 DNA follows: TGTGCCAGCATCCCAGGTCCAGGGGGCCCCCCCCTCAGCACCTACGAGCAGTACTTC.

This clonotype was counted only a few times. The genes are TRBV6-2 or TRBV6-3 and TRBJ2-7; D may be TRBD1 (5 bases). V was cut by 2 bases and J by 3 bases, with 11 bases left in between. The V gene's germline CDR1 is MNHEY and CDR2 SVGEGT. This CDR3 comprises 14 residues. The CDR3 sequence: CASSYPGHNYEQYV. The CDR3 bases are TGTGCCAGCAGTTACCCCGGACACAACTACGAGCAGTACGTC.

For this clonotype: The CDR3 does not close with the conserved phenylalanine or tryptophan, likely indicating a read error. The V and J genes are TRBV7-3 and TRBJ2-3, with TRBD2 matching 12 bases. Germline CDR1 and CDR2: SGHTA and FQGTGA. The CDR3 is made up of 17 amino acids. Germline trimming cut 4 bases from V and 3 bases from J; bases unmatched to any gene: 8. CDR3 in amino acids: CASSSPLAGGQTDTQYV. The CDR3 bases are TGTGCCAGCAGCTCTCCTCTAGCGGGGGGGCAAACAGATACGCAGTATGTT.

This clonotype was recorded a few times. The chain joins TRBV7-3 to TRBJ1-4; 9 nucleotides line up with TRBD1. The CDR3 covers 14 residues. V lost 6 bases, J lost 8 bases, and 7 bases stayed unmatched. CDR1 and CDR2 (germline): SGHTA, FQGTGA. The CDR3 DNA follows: TGTGCCAGCAGATCACAGGGGGCCAAGGAAAAACTGTTTTTT. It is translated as CASRSQGAKEKLFF.

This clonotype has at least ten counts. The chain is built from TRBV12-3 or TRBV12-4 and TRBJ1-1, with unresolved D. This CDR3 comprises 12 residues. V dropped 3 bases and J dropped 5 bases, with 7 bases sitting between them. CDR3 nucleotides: TGTGCCAGCAGTTTTGTGGTTACTGAAGCTTTCTTT. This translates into CASSFVVTEAFF.

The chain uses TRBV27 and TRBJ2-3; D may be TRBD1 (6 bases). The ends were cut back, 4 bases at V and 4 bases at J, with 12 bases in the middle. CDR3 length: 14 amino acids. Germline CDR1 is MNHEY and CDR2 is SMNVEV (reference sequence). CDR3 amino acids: CASSSSRGADTQYF. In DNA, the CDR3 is TGTGCCAGCAGTTCGTCCAGGGGTGCAGATACGCAGTATTTT.

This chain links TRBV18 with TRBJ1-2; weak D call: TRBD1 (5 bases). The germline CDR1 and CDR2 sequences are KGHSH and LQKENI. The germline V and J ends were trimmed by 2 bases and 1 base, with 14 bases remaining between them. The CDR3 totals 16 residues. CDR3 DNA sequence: TGTGCCAGCTCACCAGAGGCCAGGGCAATTAACTATGGCTACACCTTC. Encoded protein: CASSPEARAINYGYTF.

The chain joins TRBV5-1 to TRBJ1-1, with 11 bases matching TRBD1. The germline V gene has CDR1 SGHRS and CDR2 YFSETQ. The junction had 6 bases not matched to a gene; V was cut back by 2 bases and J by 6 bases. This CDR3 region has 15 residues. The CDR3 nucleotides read TGCGCCAGCAGCTTCGGGACAGGGGGTTACGCTGAAGCTTTCTTT. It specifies CASSFGTGGYAEAFF.

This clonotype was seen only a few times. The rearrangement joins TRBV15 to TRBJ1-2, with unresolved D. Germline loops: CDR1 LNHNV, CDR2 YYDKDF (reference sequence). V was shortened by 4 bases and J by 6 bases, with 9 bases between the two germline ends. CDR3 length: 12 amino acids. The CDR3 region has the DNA TGTGCCACCAGCACCCCAGCGGATGGCTACACCTTC. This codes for CATSTPADGYTF.

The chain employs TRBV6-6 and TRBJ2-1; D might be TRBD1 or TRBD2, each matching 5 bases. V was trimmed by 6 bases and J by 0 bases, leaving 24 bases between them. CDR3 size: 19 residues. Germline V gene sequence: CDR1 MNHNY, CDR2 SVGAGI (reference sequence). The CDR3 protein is CASSPPVGEDRLSYNEQFF. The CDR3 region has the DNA TGTGCCAGCAGCCCCCCAGTGGGGGAAGACAGACTCTCCTACAATGAGCAGTTCTTC.

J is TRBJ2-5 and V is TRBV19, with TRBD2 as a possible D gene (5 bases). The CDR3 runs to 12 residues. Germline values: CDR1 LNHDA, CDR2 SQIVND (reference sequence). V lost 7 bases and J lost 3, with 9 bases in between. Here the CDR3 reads CASTGSEETQYF. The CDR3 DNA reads TGTGCCAGTACGGGAAGCGAAGAGACCCAGTACTTC.

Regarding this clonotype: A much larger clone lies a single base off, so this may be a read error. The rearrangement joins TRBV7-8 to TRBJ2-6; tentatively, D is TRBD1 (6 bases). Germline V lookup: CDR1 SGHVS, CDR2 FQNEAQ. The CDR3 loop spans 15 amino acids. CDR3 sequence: CASLQQGFGANVPTF. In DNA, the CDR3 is TGTGCCAGCTTACAACAGGGATTTGGGGCCAACGTCCCGACTTTC.

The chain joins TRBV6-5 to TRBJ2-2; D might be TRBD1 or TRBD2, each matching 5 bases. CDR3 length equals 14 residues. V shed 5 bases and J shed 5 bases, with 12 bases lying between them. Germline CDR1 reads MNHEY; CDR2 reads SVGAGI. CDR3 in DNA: TGTGCCAGCAGTCGAGGGGAATGGACCGGGGAGCTGTTTTTT. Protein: CASSRGEWTGELFF.

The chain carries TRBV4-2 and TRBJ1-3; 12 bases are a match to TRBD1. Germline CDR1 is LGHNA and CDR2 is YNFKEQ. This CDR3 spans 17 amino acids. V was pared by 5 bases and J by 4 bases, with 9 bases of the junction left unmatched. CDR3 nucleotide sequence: TGTGCCAGCAGCTTACAGGGACAGGGGGCTTCGGGAAACACCATATATTTT. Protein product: CASSLQGQGASGNTIYF.

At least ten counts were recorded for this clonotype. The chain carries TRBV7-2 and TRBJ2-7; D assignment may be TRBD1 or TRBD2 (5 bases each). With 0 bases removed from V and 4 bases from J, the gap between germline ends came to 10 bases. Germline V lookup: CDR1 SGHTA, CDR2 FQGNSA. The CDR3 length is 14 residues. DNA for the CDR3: TGTGCCAGCAGCTTAGCGGCCGGGGCTTACGAGCAGTACGTC. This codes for CASSLAAGAYEQYV.

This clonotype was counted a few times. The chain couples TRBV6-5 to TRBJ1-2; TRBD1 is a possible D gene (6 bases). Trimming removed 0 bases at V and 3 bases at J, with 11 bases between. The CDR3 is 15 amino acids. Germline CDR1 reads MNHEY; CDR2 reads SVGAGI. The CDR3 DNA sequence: TGTGCCAGCAGTTACTCGAATCAGGGGTACTATGGCTACACCTTC. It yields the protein CASSYSNQGYYGYTF.

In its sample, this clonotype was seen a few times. The CDR3 loop is CASVGTGHENTIYF. CDR3 in DNA: TGTGCCAGCGTCGGGACAGGGCACGAAAACACCATATATTTT. The chain links TRBV6-1 to TRBJ1-3; 9 nucleotides match TRBD1. Germline CDR1 and CDR2: MNHNS and SASEGT. This CDR3 contains 14 residues. Trimming at V came to 8 bases and at J to 6 bases, leaving 8 bases not matched to a gene.

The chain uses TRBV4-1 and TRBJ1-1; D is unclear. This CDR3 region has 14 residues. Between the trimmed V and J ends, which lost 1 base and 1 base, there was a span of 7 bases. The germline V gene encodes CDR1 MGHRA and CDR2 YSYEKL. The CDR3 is CASSQGPTNTEAFF. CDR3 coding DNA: TGCGCCAGCAGCCAAGGGCCAACGAACACTGAAGCTTTCTTT.

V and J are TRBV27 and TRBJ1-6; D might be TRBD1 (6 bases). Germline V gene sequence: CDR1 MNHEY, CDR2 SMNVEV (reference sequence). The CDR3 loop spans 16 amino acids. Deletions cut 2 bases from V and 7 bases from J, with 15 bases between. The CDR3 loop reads CASSLTVGGRNSPLHF. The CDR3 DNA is TGTGCCAGCAGTTTAACGGTCGGGGGCAGGAATTCACCCCTCCACTTT.